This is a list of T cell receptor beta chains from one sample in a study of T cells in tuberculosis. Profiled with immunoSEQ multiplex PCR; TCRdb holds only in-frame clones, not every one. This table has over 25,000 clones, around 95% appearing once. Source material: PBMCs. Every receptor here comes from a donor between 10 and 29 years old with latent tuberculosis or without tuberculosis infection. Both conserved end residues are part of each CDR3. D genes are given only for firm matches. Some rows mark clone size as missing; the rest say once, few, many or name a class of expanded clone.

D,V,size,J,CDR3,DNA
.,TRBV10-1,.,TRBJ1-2,CASSGQDGYGYTF,TGCGCCAGCAGTGGACAGGATGGCTATGGCTACACCTTC
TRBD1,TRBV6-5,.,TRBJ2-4,CASGESGQGENIQYF,TGTGCCAGCGGGGAATCCGGACAGGGTGAAAACATTCAGTACTTC
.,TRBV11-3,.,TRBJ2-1,CASSLDQAGSGSYNEQFF,TGTGCCAGCAGCTTAGATCAGGCGGGGAGCGGCTCCTACAATGAGCAGTTCTTC
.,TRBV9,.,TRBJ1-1,CASSVGSGLATEAFF,TGTGCCAGCAGCGTAGGTTCAGGGTTGGCGACTGAAGCTTTCTTT
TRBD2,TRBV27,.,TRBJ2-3,CASSPDWRGADTDTQYF,TGTGCCAGCAGTCCCGACTGGCGGGGGGCCGACACAGATACGCAGTATTTT
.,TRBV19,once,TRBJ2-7,CASSMTGNYEQYF,TGTGCCAGTAGTATGACGGGAAACTACGAGCAGTACTTC
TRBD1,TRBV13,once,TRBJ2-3,CASSLGTGVADTQYF,TGTGCCAGCAGCTTGGGGACAGGGGTAGCAGATACGCAGTATTTT
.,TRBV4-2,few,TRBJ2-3,CASSQEPADTQYF,TGTGCCAGCAGCCAAGAACCGGCAGATACGCAGTATTTT
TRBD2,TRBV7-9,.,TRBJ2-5,CASSLDVAGGPETQYF,TGTGCCAGCAGCTTAGATGTAGCGGGGGGGCCAGAGACCCAGTACTTC
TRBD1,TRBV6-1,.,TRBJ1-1,CASGRRGRTEAFF,TGTGCCAGCGGACGCAGGGGGCGTACTGAAGCTTTCTTT
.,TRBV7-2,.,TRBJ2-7,CASSPRFEGGEQYF,TGTGCCAGCAGCCCGCGCTTCGAGGGGGGGGAGCAGTACTTC
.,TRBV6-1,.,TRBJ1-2,CASSSRLQGLGYTF,TGTGCCAGCAGCAGCCGACTACAGGGTTTAGGCTACACCTTC
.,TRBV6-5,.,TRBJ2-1,CASSYSFTGGTNEQFF,TGTGCCAGCAGTTACTCCTTTACCGGAGGCACCAATGAGCAGTTCTTC
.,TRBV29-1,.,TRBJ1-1,CSVESGTEAFF,TGCAGCGTTGAATCGGGCACTGAAGCTTTCTTT
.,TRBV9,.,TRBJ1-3,CASSVDPEGDTIYF,TGTGCCAGCAGCGTAGATCCGGAAGGGGACACCATATATTTT
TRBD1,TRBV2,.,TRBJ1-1,CASMGPGQGETEAFF,TGTGCCAGCATGGGTCCGGGACAGGGGGAGACTGAAGCTTTCTTT
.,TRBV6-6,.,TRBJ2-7,CASSYSLGGSYEQYF,TGTGCCAGCAGTTACTCATTGGGGGGCTCCTACGAGCAGTACTTC
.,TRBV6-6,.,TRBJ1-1,CASNGGPMNTEAFF,TGTGCCAGCAATGGGGGCCCCATGAACACTGAAGCTTTCTTT
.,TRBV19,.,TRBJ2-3,CASSPGTATDTQYF,TGTGCCAGTAGTCCCGGGACTGCCACAGATACGCAGTATTTT
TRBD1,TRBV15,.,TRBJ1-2,CATGTGSHYGYTF,TGTGCCACCGGGACAGGGAGTCACTATGGCTACACCTTC
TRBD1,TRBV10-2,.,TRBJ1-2,CASSDTTGSYGYTF,TGCGCCAGCAGTGACACGACAGGGTCCTATGGCTACACCTTC
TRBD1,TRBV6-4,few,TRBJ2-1,CASSDGQQGNEQFF,TGTGCCAGCAGTGACGGACAACAGGGGAATGAGCAGTTCTTC
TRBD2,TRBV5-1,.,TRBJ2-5,CASSLGASGTQETQYF,TGCGCCAGCAGCTTGGGGGCTAGCGGGACCCAAGAGACCCAGTACTTC
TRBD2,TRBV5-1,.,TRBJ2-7,CASSSGTSGYEQYF,TGCGCCAGCAGCTCCGGGACTAGCGGTTACGAGCAGTACTTC
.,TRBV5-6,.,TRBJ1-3,CASSLPGSNFGNTIYF,TGTGCCAGCAGTTTACCGGGAAGCAATTTCGGAAACACCATATATTTT
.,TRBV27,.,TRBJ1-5,CASSLVGTGHRNQPQHF,TGTGCCAGCAGTTTAGTGGGAACAGGTCACCGCAATCAGCCCCAGCATTTT
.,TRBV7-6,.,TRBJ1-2,CASSSGRGNYGYTF,TGTGCCAGCAGCTCTGGCAGGGGAAACTATGGCTACACCTTC
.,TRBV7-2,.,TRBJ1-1,CASSLGSRNTEAFF,TGTGCCAGCAGCTTAGGATCTAGGAACACTGAAGCTTTCTTT
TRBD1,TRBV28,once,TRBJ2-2,CASSLWTGYTGELFF,TGTGCCAGCAGTTTATGGACAGGGTATACCGGGGAGCTGTTTTTT
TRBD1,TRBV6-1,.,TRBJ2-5,CASSAEGQGAAETQYF,TGTGCCAGCAGTGCTGAGGGACAGGGGGCGGCTGAGACCCAGTACTTC
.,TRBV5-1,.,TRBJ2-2,CASSPDQEGGELFF,TGCGCCAGCAGCCCAGACCAAGAGGGCGGGGAGCTGTTTTTT
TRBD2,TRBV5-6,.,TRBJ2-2,CASRGGGTTGELFF,TGTGCCAGCAGGGGCGGGGGAACCACCGGGGAGCTGTTTTTT
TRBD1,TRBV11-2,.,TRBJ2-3,CASSYGQGRTDTQYF,TGTGCCAGCAGCTACGGACAGGGACGCACAGATACGCAGTATTTT
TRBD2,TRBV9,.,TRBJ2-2,CASSARLAGNTGELFF,TGTGCCAGCAGCGCGAGACTAGCGGGCAACACCGGGGAGCTGTTTTTT
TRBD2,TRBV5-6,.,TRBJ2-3,CASSLERLAGEIDTQYF,TGTGCCAGCAGCTTGGAACGGCTAGCGGGAGAAATAGATACGCAGTATTTT
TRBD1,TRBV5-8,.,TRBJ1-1,CASSLVGGRGALNTEAFF,TGTGCCAGCAGCTTGGTTGGAGGCAGGGGGGCCTTGAACACTGAAGCTTTCTTT
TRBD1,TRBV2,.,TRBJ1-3,CASSEFSDRHSFISGNTIYF,TGTGCCAGCAGTGAATTCTCGGACAGGCATTCTTTTATCTCTGGAAACACCATATATTTT
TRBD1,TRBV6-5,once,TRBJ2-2,CASKQAGTGAGELFF,TGTGCCAGCAAGCAGGCCGGGACAGGGGCCGGGGAGCTGTTTTTT
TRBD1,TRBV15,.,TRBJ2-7,CATSRRDSWNEQYF,TGTGCCACCAGCAGGAGGGACAGTTGGAACGAGCAGTACTTC
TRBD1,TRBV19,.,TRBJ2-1,CASRPGQGRSYNEQFF,TGTGCCAGTAGACCTGGACAGGGTCGGTCCTACAATGAGCAGTTCTTC
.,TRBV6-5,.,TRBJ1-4,CASIILNATNEKLFF,TGTGCCAGCATTATACTAAACGCAACTAATGAAAAACTGTTTTTT
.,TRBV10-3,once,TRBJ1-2,CAISPTVNYGYTF,TGTGCCATCAGCCCGACAGTTAACTATGGCTACACCTTC
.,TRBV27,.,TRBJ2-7,CASSVLSSGYEQYF,TGTGCCAGCAGTGTCTTGAGCAGCGGTTACGAGCAGTACTTC
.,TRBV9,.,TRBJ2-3,CASSGGLATDTQYF,TGTGCCAGCAGCGGCGGGTTGGCCACAGATACGCAGTATTTT